This T cell receptor beta chain was retrieved from a study of shared clonotypes between healthy human individuals. Overall study context: The composition of the donors was a couple of women and a few men aged 18 to 49. Notes on the study in general: Estimated clonotype richness was generally higher in naive than memory subsets. Naive CD4 clonotype sharing across several donors was around 5%.

This clone was found once. Its target is unknown. The study ran the assay at deep level. Profiled with immunoSEQ multiplex PCR; TCRdb holds only in-frame clones, not every one. The top ten clones hold 0.39% of a sample with millions of clones, approximately 93% of them seen once. Per the germline V gene, CDR1 is SGHNT and CDR2 is YYREEE (reference sequence). V was clipped by 0 bases and J by 2 bases, with 18 bases between them. CDR3 size: 17 residues. This chain joins TRBV5-4 and TRBJ2-7, with D possibly being TRBD2 (5 bases). The material sequenced was naive CD4+ T cells from PBMCs. Subset described: CD45RA+ positively selected. This TCR derives from a man aged 18 to 35 in good health. Some clones in this sample may be carry-over from other donors' samples. CDR3 residues: CASSLGGGRIATYEQYF. The DNA of the CDR3 is TGTGCCAGCAGCTTGGGAGGCGGGCGGATAGCTACCTACGAGCAGTACTTC.